This T cell receptor (beta chain) was recovered during a study of human versus mouse CDR3 diversity and MHC coevolution. Of note for this clone: Its specificity is not known.

The protocol was immunoSEQ multiplex PCR, while the TCRdb copy is restricted to in-frame clones and leaves out a portion. The sample has about 77,000 clones, around 92% seen once. Looked up from germline, CDR1 is SGHRS and CDR2 is YFSETQ. V was pared by 0 bases and J by 4 bases, with 11 bases between. This CDR3 spans 14 amino acids. Study results and limitations: Most of the three human donors had the lowest clonal inequality.

This TCR was recovered from a person between 30 and 69 years old in good health. This chain connects TRBV5-1 to TRBJ2-7; a weak D match, TRBD2 (6 bases). Sequences were obtained from naive CD4+ T cells from blood. The subset is: CD45RO-negative CD62L-positive naive CD4 T cells. The CDR3 DNA reads TGCGCCAGCAGCTTGGCCGATCGGGAGTACGAGCAGTACTTC. Translating it yields CASSLADREYEQYF.